This T cell receptor (beta chain) was sequenced in a study of T cell responses to AZD1222 COVID-19 vaccine. Study-level results: Seropositive status at baseline applied to only a handful of AZD1222 recipients. Dominant at 160-218 and 743-854, vaccine-associated CD4 TCRs also spanned spike. Among the donors, most were white British and more were female, and clonal diversity was possibly underestimated. Once two AZD1222 doses were given, Spike-specific TCR breadth and depth went up.

Libraries were prepared by immunoSEQ multiplex PCR; TCRdb keeps only in-frame clonotypes and omits some of them. This table holds more than 95,000 clones, about nine tenths found once. The germline gives CDR1 SGHRS, CDR2 YFSETQ. After removal of 7 bases from V and 6 bases from J, the junction contained 8 bases not matched to a gene. The CDR3 covers 14 residues. A note on this clone: The antigen is unknown.

The sample was peripheral blood, taken on day 0 of AZD1222 vaccination. V and J are TRBV5-1 and TRBJ2-1; 9 bases align to TRBD2. The TCR originated in an adult in good health. The CDR3 sequence is CASAGVAGVNEQFF. CDR3 DNA: TGCGCCAGCGCTGGGGTAGCGGGGGTCAATGAGCAGTTCTTC.